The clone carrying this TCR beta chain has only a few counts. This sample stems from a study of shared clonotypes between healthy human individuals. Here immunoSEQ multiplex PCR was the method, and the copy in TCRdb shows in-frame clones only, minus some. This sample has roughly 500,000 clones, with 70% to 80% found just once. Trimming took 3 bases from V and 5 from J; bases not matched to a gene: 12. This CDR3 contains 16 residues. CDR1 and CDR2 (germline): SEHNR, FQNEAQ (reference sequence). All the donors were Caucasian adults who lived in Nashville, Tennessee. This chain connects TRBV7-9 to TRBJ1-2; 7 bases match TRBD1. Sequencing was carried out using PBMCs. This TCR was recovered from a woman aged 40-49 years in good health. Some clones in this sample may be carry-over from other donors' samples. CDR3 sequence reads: CASSFGTAGGFYGYTF. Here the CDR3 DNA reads TGTGCCAGCAGCTTTGGGACAGCCGGGGGTTTTTATGGCTACACCTTC.